One sample yielded the 21 T cell receptor beta chains listed below, sequenced in a study of CD8 T cells in ankylosing spondylitis. Study results and limitations: There was a TCR beta motif, made of several highly homologous variants, that appeared characteristic of ankylosing spondylitis blood.

MiXCR, run by TCRdb on the 5' RACE reads, gives a single entry per CDR3 protein. The sample has 750,000 to 850,000 distinct CDR3 sequences, roughly 10% seen once. Their cognate antigens are unknown. Material: blood, either unsorted or a sorted T cell fraction (not recorded which). The receptor set was obtained from a male donor with ankylosing spondylitis.

The chain uses TRBV28 and TRBJ2-3; 10 positions agree with TRBD2. Germline CDR1 reads MDHEN; CDR2 reads SYDVKM. The junction had 5 bases not matched to a gene; V was cut back by 7 bases and J by 4 bases. The CDR3 is made up of 14 amino acids. The CDR3 reads CASKVSGRADTQYF. The CDR3 DNA sequence: TGTGCCAGCAAAGTAAGCGGGAGGGCAGATACGCAGTATTTT.

The chain uses TRBV28 and TRBJ2-7; D uncertain. The CDR3 has 13 residues. Trimming removed 3 bases at V and 2 bases at J, with 8 bases between. Germline V lookup: CDR1 MDHEN, CDR2 SYDVKM. CDR3 bases: TGTGCCAGCAGTTTCTTACAGACCTACGAGCAGTACTTC. Amino acid sequence: CASSFLQTYEQYF.

This clonotype was seen at least ten times. The V call is TRBV29-1, the J call TRBJ2-7; D is undetermined. V was cut by 5 bases and J by 0 bases, with 11 bases left in between. CDR1 and CDR2 (germline): SQVTM, ANQGSEA. The CDR3 has 13 residues. The CDR3 region is CSVHLPLSYEQYF. The CDR3 DNA is TGCAGCGTTCATCTCCCCCTCTCCTACGAGCAGTACTTC.

This clonotype appeared a few times. This chain uses TRBV29-1 with TRBJ1-2; no clear D. The CDR3 loop spans 13 amino acids. V was cut by 7 bases and J by 2 bases, with 14 bases left in between. Germline V gene sequence: CDR1 SQVTM, CDR2 ANQGSEA. CDR3 region: CSATAALNYGYTF. The CDR3 DNA reads TGCAGCGCCACGGCCGCCCTGAACTATGGCTACACCTTC.

Many counts were recorded for this clonotype. The V call is TRBV6-2 or TRBV6-3, the J call TRBJ2-7; D possibly corresponds to TRBD1 (5 bases). V lost 6 bases, J lost 2 bases, and 14 bases lay in between. Germline V gene lookup returns CDR1 MNHEY and CDR2 SVGEGT. The CDR3 extends over 14 amino acids. In DNA form, the CDR3 reads TGTGCCAGCAGACCATGGGGCCAGGCCTACGAGCAGTACTTC. It yields the protein CASRPWGQAYEQYF.

This clonotype was counted at least ten times. The gene calls are TRBV12-3 or TRBV12-4 and TRBJ1-2, with 9 bases that match TRBD1. The CDR3 is 12 amino acids. After removal of 6 bases from V and 4 bases from J, the junction contained 0 bases not matched to a gene. The CDR3 loop is CASRTGGYGYTF. CDR3 in DNA: TGTGCCAGCAGGACAGGGGGCTATGGCTACACCTTC.

In its sample, this clonotype was seen many times. J is TRBJ2-1 and V is TRBV20-1, with unresolved D. CDR3 size: 15 residues. The ends were cut back, 0 bases at V and 2 bases at J, with 11 bases in the middle. Germline CDR1 DFQATT, CDR2 SNEGSKA (reference sequence). The CDR3 spells CSARDKLPAYNEQFF. For the CDR3, the DNA is TGCAGTGCTAGAGATAAGCTGCCGGCCTACAATGAGCAGTTCTTC.

A few counts support this clonotype. The J gene is TRBJ1-5, the V gene TRBV4-2; no clear D gene. Trimming stripped 1 base from V and 6 bases from J, with 7 bases between. CDR3 size: 13 residues. Germline V lookup: CDR1 LGHNA, CDR2 YNFKEQ. Here the CDR3 DNA reads TGTGCCAGCAGCCAAGTTTCGGGTCAGCCCCAGCATTTT. Translation gives CASSQVSGQPQHF.

The genes are TRBV12-3 or TRBV12-4 and TRBJ2-5; no reliable D call. The CDR3 length is 13 residues. V lost 2 bases and J lost 5, with 9 bases in between. The CDR3, as DNA: TGTGCCAGCAGTTTACAGCGAGTGGAGACCCAGTACTTC. Residues: CASSLQRVETQYF.

This clonotype was observed many times. The gene calls are TRBV5-5 and TRBJ2-1; no clear D gene. The CDR3 length is 14 residues. V shed 3 bases and J shed 6 bases, with 13 bases lying between them. CDR1 SGHKS and CDR2 YYEKEE come from the germline V gene (reference sequence). For the CDR3, the DNA is TGTGCCAGCAGCTCCAGCCAGGCCCGCAATGAGCAGTTCTTC. This encodes CASSSSQARNEQFF.

This clonotype was observed a handful of times. This chain uses TRBV5-1 with TRBJ2-3; D gene unclear. The CDR3 extends over 14 amino acids. With 7 bases removed from V and 0 bases from J, the gap between germline ends came to 12 bases. In germline, CDR1 is SGHRS, CDR2 YFSETQ. The DNA for the CDR3 is TGCGCCAGCGGCGCCCATGGAAGCACAGATACGCAGTATTTT. Amino acid sequence: CASGAHGSTDTQYF. Full variable domain (remainder filled in from reference TRBV5-1 and TRBJ2-3): KAGVTQTPRYLIKTRGQQVTLSCSPISGHRSVSWYQQTPGQGLQFLFEYFSETQRNKGNFPGRFSGRQFSNSRSEMNVSTLELGDSALYLCASGAHGSTDTQYFGPGTRLTVL.

The J gene is TRBJ1-3, the V gene TRBV20-1; D is undetermined. The V gene's germline CDR1 is DFQATT and CDR2 SNEGSKA (reference sequence). The CDR3 is 12 amino acids. Trimming removed 3 bases from V and 7 bases from J, with 10 bases in between. CDR3 sequence reads: CSASPGPNTIYF. The CDR3 DNA follows: TGCAGTGCTAGCCCCGGACCGAACACCATATATTTT.

This clonotype was picked up a small number of times. V and J are TRBV20-1 and TRBJ2-3; tentative D call: TRBD1 (6 bases). The germline gives CDR1 DFQATT, CDR2 SNEGSKA (reference sequence). Trimming removed 1 base at V and 4 bases at J, with 9 bases between. The CDR3 totals 13 residues. CDR3 in DNA: TGCAGTGCTAGAGCTCCAGGGGCAGATACGCAGTATTTT. The encoded protein is CSARAPGADTQYF.

V gene TRBV6-5 combines with J gene TRBJ1-1; the D gene is possibly TRBD1 (6 bases). The CDR3 consists of 15 residues. The V end lost 2 bases, the J end lost 3 bases, and 13 bases lay between the germline ends. Germline-derived CDR1 and CDR2 are MNHEY and SVGAGI. The CDR3 nucleotides read TGTGCCAGCAGTTACCAAGGAGGGGGGGACACTGAAGCTTTCTTT. Its protein is CASSYQGGGDTEAFF.

This clonotype was counted a few times. The chain combines TRBV24-1 with TRBJ1-5, with no clear D. The CDR3 spans 14 residues. The V gene's germline CDR1 is KGHDR and CDR2 SFDVKD. Trimming pared 3 bases from V and 4 bases from J, leaving 9 bases between. The CDR3 nucleotides read TGTGCCACCAGTGATACAAACGGAAATCAGCCCCAGCATTTT. It codes for CATSDTNGNQPQHF.

The V and J genes are TRBV18 and TRBJ1-3; the D gene is possibly TRBD1 (5 bases). Germline lookup yields CDR1 KGHSH and CDR2 LQKENI. With 2 bases removed from V and 5 bases from J, the gap between germline ends came to 10 bases. This CDR3 has 14 amino acids. In nucleotides, the CDR3 is TGTGCCAGCTCACCAGGGGCAGGGCGAAACACCATATATTTT. Its protein is CASSPGAGRNTIYF. Full variable domain (rest looked up from reference TRBV18 and TRBJ1-3): NAGVMQNPRHLVRRRGQEARLRCSPMKGHSHVYWYRQLPEEGLKFMVYLQKENIIDESGMPKERFSAEFPKEGPSILRIQQVVRGDSAAYFCASSPGAGRNTIYFGEGSWLTVV.

This clonotype turned up a few times. The chain couples TRBV6-6 to TRBJ2-1; D perhaps matches TRBD2 (5 bases). This CDR3 is 13 amino acids long. CDR1 and CDR2 (germline): MNHNY, SVGAGI (reference sequence). V was cut by 6 bases and J by 10 bases, with 16 bases left in between. CDR3 sequence reads: CASSASRDEEQFF. CDR3 DNA: TGTGCCAGCAGCGCTTCGAGGGATGAGGAGCAGTTCTTC.

In this sample, this clonotype turned up a few times. The J gene is TRBJ1-5, the V gene TRBV6-4; 10 bases map to TRBD1. The CDR3 totals 20 residues. Germline-derived CDR1 and CDR2 are MRHNA and SNTAGT. V lost 8 bases to trimming and J lost 3 bases; unmatched junction nucleotides: 22. DNA of the CDR3: TGTGCCAGCGCGCTCGACGAACCGGGACAGGGGATAAAGGACAATCAGCCCCAGCATTTT. Its protein product is CASALDEPGQGIKDNQPQHF.

Of note for this clonotype: This may be a read error, as it is one base from a much larger clone. V usage is TRBV20-1 and J usage is TRBJ2-3; D not certain. Germline-derived CDR1 and CDR2 are DFQATT and SNEGSKA (reference sequence). This CDR3 region has 15 residues. The V gene lost 4 bases and the J gene lost 3 bases, with 17 bases spanning the gap. DNA for the CDR3: TGCAGTGCTAAACCCATTATAGGTGCGACAGATACGCAGTATTTT. Protein: CSAKPIIGATDTQYF.

This clonotype was recorded a few times. The rearrangement uses TRBV9 and TRBJ2-7, with 8 bases matching TRBD2. Germline assignment: CDR1 SGDLS and CDR2 YYNGEE. V shed 1 base, J shed 4 bases, and the junction held 10 bases outside the gene matches. The CDR3 consists of 16 residues. The CDR3 coding sequence is TGTGCCAGCAGCGTACTGTCTAGCGGGCCCCCATACGAGCAGTACTTC. Residues: CASSVLSSGPPYEQYF.

This clonotype occurred a few times. A much larger clone differs by one base, so this may be a read error. The CDR3 is CASSLGNGELFF. The CDR3 bases are TGCGCCAGCAGCTTGGGGAACGGGGAGCTGTTTTTT. The gene calls are TRBV5-1 and TRBJ2-2; D remains unclear. The V end was cut by 0 bases, the J end by 7 bases, with 4 bases between. CDR3 size: 12 residues. Germline V gives CDR1 SGHRS, CDR2 YFSETQ.